This T cell receptor (beta chain) was profiled in a study of T-cell memory formation after mild COVID-19 (TCRdb year 2021). Broadly, across the study: TCR sequence clusters from the two donors were found to be largely donor specific. In a couple of donors, T-cell clones that expanded and contracted after mild COVID-19 were followed by sequencing TCRalpha and TCRbeta repertoires longitudinally. Two young, previously healthy adult volunteers made up the cohort, one male and one female.

Study-wide conclusions, independent of this receptor: Clones contracting from day 15 to 85 had balanced CD4/CD8 phenotypes, while a second wave expanding from day 15 to 37 was biased towards CD4+. Only a couple of mild cases were covered in the study, and larger cohorts including severe cases with pre-infection samples were considered necessary. Contracting CD4+ clones were located mainly in the CM and EM memory subsets, whereas CD8+ clones were found to be enriched in EMRA. Whether the second-wave clones peaking on day 37 were SARS-CoV-2 specific was not confirmed. Some responding clones were detected in pre-infection memory, suggesting pre-existing cross-reactive memory T cells joined the SARS-CoV-2 response.

Instrument used: Illumina NovaSeq 6000. cDNA libraries for TCRalpha and TCRbeta were prepared by 5'RACE using constant-segment primers, with sample barcodes and unique molecular identifiers added. Trizol reagent was used to extract RNA from every sample. The libraries were amplified in two PCR steps, and the second step added a second sample barcode and Illumina TruSeq adapters. Sequencing of libraries was performed on an Illumina NovaSeq with 2 x 150 bp paired-end reads. The source study handled its data this way. With migec v1.2.7, reads were demultiplexed and then collapsed into UMI-guided consensus sequences. With mixcr v2.1.11, UMI consensuses were aligned to TRA and TRB V and J templates and assembled into clonotypes. Clonotypes were classified as expanded or contracted when called significant by both edgeR and NoisET, with noise models trained on biological replicates. edgeR calls used a false discovery rate-adjusted p below 0.01 and a log2 fold-change threshold of 1. As an exploratory analysis of dynamics, max-normalized trajectories of the 1000 most abundant clonotypes were examined by PCA with hierarchical clustering. The CD4 or CD8 phenotype of responding clones was assigned using the separately sequenced CD4+ and CD8+ repertoires. Clones were called with MiXCR by TCRdb after fastp trimmed the public reads at Q25, and only in-frame beta chains were retained. A single entry per CDR3 protein holds the most common genes and DNA from its merged rows. These V and J calls rely on TCRdb rather than the paper's analysis. Recorded for this sample are approximately 290,000 distinct CDR3 sequences; approximately 20% of them occurred a single time. The ten largest clones capture over 20% of the sample.

CDR1 and CDR2 are drawn from the germline V gene: SGHTA, FQGNSA. The CDR3 runs 14 residues from the cysteine to the phenylalanine. Only the CDR3 DNA stays, 42 bases, in frame from base 1. At the junction V is shortened by 3 bases and J by 5 bases, with 13 bases in between. Points on this clonotype: It lacks a known antigen. No base qualities exist here, and no much larger clone lies one base off it.

PBMCs were isolated by Ficoll-Paque density gradient centrifugation. This receptor was taken from a man younger than 35 who had mild COVID-19 (a few samples of this study predate the infection). The sample titles of this study are shuffled in the database, so cell type and time point are left out; the donor was told from shared clones. This sequence uses TRBV7-2 and TRBJ2-5; the D segment is perhaps TRBD1 or TRBD2, each sharing 6 matched bases. The sample comprised PBMCs or a T cell subset sorted from them (not recorded which). The CDR3 protein: CASSLRGDSETQYF. In nucleotides, the sequence is TGTGCCAGCAGCTTGAGGGGGGACTCGGAGACCCAGTACTTC.